The 27 T cell receptor beta chains reported below all come from one sample, sequenced in a study of blood T cells in healthy people across ages. The second PCR ran roughly 6 to 11 cycles with a sample-barcoded 5' primer and J-beta primers. From the 5' RACE reads, TCRdb called clonotypes with MiXCR, one entry per CDR3 protein. The sample holds over 550,000 distinct CDR3 sequences; about 30% are singletons and the top ten take less than 20%. The sequenced sample was blood. These receptors were taken from a woman of 80 years or more in good health.

As to this clonotype: This may come from a read error, since a much larger clone is one base off. The gene calls are TRBV5-6 and TRBJ2-1; 8 bases line up with TRBD2. The better agreement between TRBJ2-7 and the DNA end casts doubt on the J call. The CDR3 loop spans 15 amino acids. Germline V CDR1 and CDR2: SGHDT, YYEEEE. The CDR3 protein is CASTPGLEVYNEQYF. As DNA, the CDR3 is TGTGCCAGCACTCCGGGACTAGAGGTCTACAATGAGCAGTACTTC.

This clonotype has ten or more counts. J is TRBJ2-1 and V is TRBV12-3 or TRBV12-4; 8 bases fit TRBD2. The CDR3 consists of 15 residues. Trimming at V came to 7 bases and at J to 0 bases, leaving 5 bases not matched to a gene. CDR3 in amino acids: CASIASGGSYNEQFF. CDR3 DNA: TGTGCCAGCATTGCCAGCGGGGGCTCCTACAATGAGCAGTTCTTC.

In its sample, this clonotype was seen many times. Here the CDR3 DNA reads TGTGCCAGCAGTTACTCGGAGACACCCTATGGCTACACCTTC. Translating it yields CASSYSETPYGYTF. This chain uses TRBV6-2 or TRBV6-3 with TRBJ1-2; D not certain. The germline CDR1 and CDR2 sequences are MNHEY and SVGEGT. The V gene lost 0 bases and the J gene lost 4 bases, with 9 bases spanning the gap. CDR3 size: 14 residues.

This clonotype has a handful of counts. The rearrangement links TRBV9 to TRBJ2-5, with 9 bases that match TRBD2. The J segment lost 2 bases and the V segment lost 3 bases, leaving 5 bases of the junction unmatched. This CDR3 is 15 amino acids long. Germline CDR1 reads SGDLS; CDR2 reads YYNGEE. The CDR3 bases are TGTGCCAGCAGCGCTGGAGCGGGGGGACAAGAGACCCAGTACTTC. This translates into CASSAGAGGQETQYF.

This sequence joins TRBV30 and TRBJ1-1; D possibly corresponds to TRBD1 (6 bases). The CDR3 spans 15 residues. The V gene's germline CDR1 is GTSNPN and CDR2 SVGIG (reference sequence). V gave up 4 bases and J gave up 3 bases, with 18 bases separating them. The CDR3 loop is CAWNPGGAGDTEAFF. The CDR3 DNA sequence: TGTGCCTGGAACCCCGGGGGGGCGGGGGACACTGAAGCTTTCTTT.

As regards this clonotype: One junction end disagrees with the germline gene, perhaps due to a read error. The genes are TRBV7-9 and TRBJ2-2; a weak D match, TRBD1 (6 bases). Looked up from germline, CDR1 is SEHNR and CDR2 is FQNEAQ (reference sequence). CDR3 length: 15 amino acids. CDR3 in amino acids: CASSFLQGNTGERFF. CDR3 DNA sequence: TGTGCCAGCAGCTTTTTGCAGGGGAACACCGGGGAGCGGTTTTTT.

In this sample, this clonotype turned up a few times. This chain uses TRBV27 with TRBJ2-2; possible D gene TRBD1, 5 bases. V dropped 1 base and J dropped 7 bases, with 22 bases sitting between them. The CDR3 is 18 amino acids. Per germline, CDR1 MNHEY and CDR2 SMNVEV (reference sequence). The CDR3 sequence is CASSLYRGTTQMSGELFF. Written as DNA, the CDR3 is TGTGCCAGCAGTTTATATAGGGGAACCACACAAATGAGCGGGGAGCTGTTTTTT.

This clonotype occurred many times. CDR3 nucleotides: TGCAGTGCTAGAGAATGGGGGGCCAAGAACACTGAAGCTTTCTTT. Its translation is CSAREWGAKNTEAFF. J is TRBJ1-1 and V is TRBV20-1, with D perhaps TRBD1 (6 bases). Trimming removed 0 bases at V and 1 base at J, with 12 bases between. The V gene's germline CDR1 is DFQATT and CDR2 SNEGSKA (reference sequence). There are 15 residues in the CDR3.

Notes on this clonotype: With a much larger clone just one base away, this may be a read error. The chain employs TRBV5-5 and TRBJ2-3; D gene unclear. Germline CDR1 reads SGHKS; CDR2 reads YYEKEE (reference sequence). The CDR3 totals 13 residues. CDR3 sequence: CAGSLNGQDTQYF. In DNA, the CDR3 is TGTGCCGGCAGCTTGAACGGGCAAGATACGCAGTATTTT. Full variable domain (rest looked up from reference TRBV5-5 and TRBJ2-3): DAGVTQSPTHLIKTRGQQVTLRCSPISGHKSVSWYQQVLGQGPQFIFQYYEKEERGRGNFPDRFSARQFPNYSSELNVNALLLGDSALYLCAGSLNGQDTQYFGPGTRLTVL.

A remark on this clonotype: Being one base from a much bigger clone, this may be a read error. The rearrangement joins TRBV25-1 to TRBJ1-2, with D maybe TRBD1 (6 bases). Trimming stripped 6 bases from V and 5 bases from J, with 16 bases between. The CDR3 has 14 amino acids. Germline V gene data show CDR1 as MGHDK and CDR2 as SYGVNS. The DNA of the CDR3 is TGTGCCAGCAGGGAACGGGATAGGGGGTATGGCTACACCTTC. As protein: CASRERDRGYGYTF.

This clonotype was found many times. Given a much more abundant clone one base away, this may be a read error. This chain connects TRBV20-1 to TRBJ2-1; no reliable D call. The J call could be wrong; TRBJ2-7 is a better fit for the DNA end. The CDR3 sequence is 14 residues long. Germline V gene data show CDR1 as DFQATT and CDR2 as SNEGSKA (reference sequence). In DNA form, the CDR3 reads TGCAGTGCCGCCAACTTCCTCGATTACAATGAGCAGTACTTC. Its protein product is CSAANFLDYNEQYF.

This clonotype was recorded many times. The rearrangement uses TRBV5-4 and TRBJ2-3; no firm D call. The germline V gene encodes CDR1 SGHNT and CDR2 YYREEE (reference sequence). The CDR3 length is 14 residues. V shed 0 bases and J shed 1 base, with 6 bases lying between them. CDR3 sequence (DNA): TGTGCCAGCAGCTTGGGAATCCGCACAGATACGCAGTATTTT. Translating it yields CASSLGIRTDTQYF.

A note on this clonotype: A much larger clone differs by one base, so this may be a read error. The chain couples TRBV3-1 to TRBJ2-7; D may be TRBD1 (6 bases). The CDR3 has 13 residues. Germline V gene lookup returns CDR1 LGHDT and CDR2 YNNKEL (reference sequence). In DNA, the CDR3 is TGTGCCAGCAGTCGGACAGTCTCCTACGAGCGGTACTTC. Its protein product is CASSRTVSYERYF.

This clonotype was counted ten times or more. This chain uses TRBV5-1 with TRBJ2-1, with 7 bases matching TRBD2. Germline V gene sequence: CDR1 SGHRS, CDR2 YFSETQ. The ends lost 5 bases at V and 9 bases at J; junction bases unmatched: 11. CDR3 length: 14 residues. For the CDR3, the DNA is TGCGCCAGCAGTCCCGTCTCCGTAGCGGGTGAGCAGTTCTTC. Translating gives CASSPVSVAGEQFF.

The chain combines TRBV5-1 with TRBJ2-7, with 10 positions matching TRBD1. The CDR3 is 15 residues long. CDR1 is SGHRS, CDR2 YFSETQ, per germline. J lost 1 base, V lost 6 bases, and 7 bases had no gene match. The CDR3 nucleotides read TGCGCCAGCACCAAGTCGGGACAGGGGTCCTACGAGCAGTACTTC. The encoded protein is CASTKSGQGSYEQYF. Based on the CDR3 plus reference TRBV5-1 and TRBJ2-7, the full variable domain is KAGVTQTPRYLIKTRGQQVTLSCSPISGHRSVSWYQQTPGQGLQFLFEYFSETQRNKGNFPGRFSGRQFSNSRSEMNVSTLELGDSALYLCASTKSGQGSYEQYFGPGTRLTVT.

The chain links TRBV4-1 to TRBJ2-7; 10 nucleotides match TRBD2. Germline CDR1 reads MGHRA; CDR2 reads YSYEKL. V trimming: 4 bases; J trimming: 0 bases; junction bases outside the gene matches: 9. The CDR3 has 17 amino acids. CDR3 sequence: CASSRDTSGVSSYEQYF. The CDR3, as DNA: TGCGCCAGCAGCCGGGACACTAGCGGGGTCTCCTCCTACGAGCAGTACTTC.

A remark on this clonotype: An end of the junction differs from the germline gene, which may be a read error. V gene TRBV20-1 combines with J gene TRBJ2-2; D uncertain. CDR1 DFQATT and CDR2 SNEGSKA come from the germline V gene (reference sequence). The CDR3 is made up of 14 amino acids. CDR3 nucleotides: TGCAGTGTTAGAGTAAAAAGCAACACCGGGGAGCTGTTTTTT. Its protein is CSVRVKSNTGELFF.

This clonotype turned up a few times. This chain connects TRBV15 to TRBJ1-2; TRBD1 agrees at 8 bases. The V segment lost 0 bases and the J segment 4 bases; nucleotides outside the gene matches: 4. Germline V gives CDR1 LNHNV, CDR2 YYDKDF (reference sequence). The CDR3 runs 15 residues. The CDR3 DNA sequence: TGTGCCACCAGCAGAGATCGTGGGACAGGCTATGGCTACACCTTC. Translated: CATSRDRGTGYGYTF.

A word on this clonotype: The junction and the germline gene differ at one end; a read error may be behind it. The rearrangement uses TRBV27 and TRBJ1-4, with no clear D. CDR1 is MNHEY and CDR2 is SMNVEV in the germline V gene (reference sequence). The length of the CDR3 is 13 residues. The CDR3: CAGSYGTNEKLFF. For the CDR3, the DNA is TGTGCCGGCAGCTACGGGACTAATGAAAAACTGTTTTTT.

The CDR3 DNA reads TGTGCCAGCAGCCGGGCGATCACCGGGGAGCTGTTTTTT. Amino acid sequence: CASSRAITGELFF. This chain connects TRBV9 to TRBJ2-2; D remains ambiguous. The germline V and J ends were trimmed by 4 bases and 4 bases, with 8 bases remaining between them. CDR1 and CDR2 from the germline V gene are SGDLS and YYNGEE. The CDR3 is 13 residues long.

This clonotype has a count of ten or more. J is TRBJ1-5 and V is TRBV27; D may be TRBD1 (6 bases). This CDR3 is 14 amino acids long. Germline values: CDR1 MNHEY, CDR2 SMNVEV (reference sequence). V dropped 6 bases and J dropped 1 base, with 10 bases sitting between them. Here the CDR3 reads CASRTGGSNQPQHF. The CDR3 coding sequence is TGTGCCAGCAGGACAGGCGGAAGCAATCAGCCCCAGCATTTT.

This clonotype was counted ten times or more. The chain couples TRBV5-1 to TRBJ2-1, with 7 bases identical to TRBD2. The CDR3 extends over 17 amino acids. The V gene end was trimmed by 2 bases and the J gene end by 0 bases; junction bases not matched to a gene: 8. Per the germline V gene, CDR1 is SGHRS and CDR2 is YFSETQ. CDR3 region: CASSFRGGGSSYNEQFF. In DNA, the CDR3 is TGCGCCAGCAGCTTTAGGGGCGGGGGAAGCTCCTACAATGAGCAGTTCTTC.

The chain recombines TRBV30 with TRBJ2-1; no definite D call. With 5 bases removed from V and 8 bases from J, the gap between germline ends came to 7 bases. CDR1 is GTSNPN, CDR2 SVGIG, per germline (reference sequence). The CDR3 loop spans 10 amino acids. CDR3 in amino acids: CAWGNYEQFF. CDR3 in DNA: TGTGCCTGGGGGAACTATGAGCAGTTCTTC.

This clonotype was observed a few times. The rearrangement uses TRBV9 and TRBJ2-3; no firm D call. The CDR3 loop spans 12 amino acids. The germline gives CDR1 SGDLS, CDR2 YYNGEE. Trimming removed 3 bases at V and 4 bases at J, with 6 bases between. The CDR3 DNA sequence: TGTGCCAGCAGCGGACCAGCAGATACGCAGTATTTT. Protein: CASSGPADTQYF.

This clonotype has ten or more counts. The chain employs TRBV7-9 and TRBJ1-1; perhaps TRBD1 as D (6 bases). The V gene's germline CDR1 is SEHNR and CDR2 FQNEAQ (reference sequence). CDR3 size: 12 residues. V lost 7 bases and J lost 5, with 11 bases in between. The CDR3 reads CASNLGGTEAFF. The CDR3 DNA reads TGTGCCAGCAACCTAGGGGGTACTGAAGCTTTCTTT.

This clonotype came up many times. The V gene is TRBV6-5, the J gene TRBJ2-7; 8 nucleotides agree with TRBD1. V shed 6 bases, J shed 6 bases, and the junction held 7 bases outside the gene matches. This CDR3 contains 13 residues. Germline CDR1 reads MNHEY; CDR2 reads SVGAGI. This CDR3 reads CASSWTGRGEQYF. CDR3 nucleotide sequence: TGTGCCAGCAGCTGGACAGGGCGGGGCGAGCAGTACTTC.

The chain recombines TRBV11-2 with TRBJ2-1, with 8 bases lining up with TRBD2. With 0 bases clipped from V and 3 bases from J, the junction kept 4 bases outside the gene matches. In germline, CDR1 is SGHAT, CDR2 FQNNGV. The CDR3 is 16 amino acids. The CDR3 nucleotides are TGTGCCAGCAGCTTAGAGTATAGCGGGATCTACAATGAGCAGTTCTTC. It yields the protein CASSLEYSGIYNEQFF. The whole variable domain, filled in from reference TRBV11-2 and TRBJ2-1, reads EAGVAQSPRYKIIEKRQSVAFWCNPISGHATLYWYQQILGQGPKLLIQFQNNGVVDDSQLPKDRFSAERLKGVDSTLKIQPAKLEDSAVYLCASSLEYSGIYNEQFFGPGTRLTVL.